Listed here are 13 T cell receptor beta chains from one sample, sequenced in a study of blood T cell repertoires in COVID-19. The repertoire was sequenced with immunoSEQ multiplex PCR; TCRdb's copy has only in-frame clones and lacks some. Seen here are fewer than 25,000 clones, around 90% observed once, and the top ten hold about 8.3%. Specimen: peripheral blood. These TCRs come from a human donor in a cohort sampled during active COVID-19. The donor label of this sample is uncertain.

This chain connects TRBV5-4 to TRBJ2-3; 7 bases match TRBD2. The CDR3 loop spans 16 amino acids. V lost 0 bases and J lost 1; bases outside the gene matches: 5. Per germline, CDR1 SGHNT and CDR2 YYREEE (reference sequence). The CDR3 region has the DNA TGTGCCAGCAGCTTGGCGGGAGGCCGGGGCACAGATACGCAGTATTTT. It is translated as CASSLAGGRGTDTQYF.

The genes are TRBV24-1 and TRBJ2-1, with TRBD2 identical over 14 bases. The CDR3 totals 17 residues. Germline values: CDR1 KGHDR, CDR2 SFDVKD. Trimming removed 5 bases from V and 8 bases from J; junction bases left unmatched: 10. The chain's CDR3 is CATSGGPGTSGSYEQFF. The CDR3 coding sequence is TGTGCCACCAGTGGCGGTCCCGGGACTAGCGGGAGCTATGAGCAGTTCTTC.

The chain carries TRBV9 and TRBJ2-3; D call uncertain. The length of the CDR3 is 13 residues. Germline CDR1 SGDLS, CDR2 YYNGEE. V was shortened by 2 bases and J by 3 bases, with 7 bases between the two germline ends. CDR3 region: CASSVLSTDTQYF. CDR3 coding DNA: TGTGCCAGCAGCGTTTTGTCAACAGATACGCAGTATTTT.

The chain links TRBV5-4 to TRBJ2-5; weak D call: TRBD1 (5 bases). Trimming took off 3 bases at V and 2 bases at J, with 11 bases between the two ends. Germline V gene sequence: CDR1 SGHNT, CDR2 YYREEE (reference sequence). The CDR3 length is 14 residues. The CDR3 coding sequence is TGTGCCAGCAGCTCTAGGGGATATCAAGAGACCCAGTACTTC. It yields the protein CASSSRGYQETQYF.

CDR3: CASSLGVEVPDTQYF. In nucleotides, the CDR3 is TGTGCCAGCAGCTTGGGGGTTGAGGTCCCAGATACGCAGTATTTT. This chain uses TRBV5-5 with TRBJ2-3; D is unresolved. The CDR3 is made up of 15 amino acids. Germline CDR1 SGHKS, CDR2 YYEKEE (reference sequence). V lost 0 bases, J lost 4 bases, and 12 bases lay in between.

Only one count was recorded for this clone. The V gene is TRBV11-1, the J gene TRBJ1-1, with D tentatively TRBD1 (5 bases). Germline values: CDR1 SGHAT, CDR2 FQDESV (reference sequence). CDR3 length: 14 amino acids. The V end lost 2 bases, the J end lost 0 bases, and 7 bases lay between the germline ends. CDR3 in DNA: TGTGCCAGCAGCTTAAACAGGTTGAACACTGAAGCTTTCTTT. Amino acids: CASSLNRLNTEAFF.

The DNA of the CDR3 is TGTGCCAGCTCAAGGGGGTACGAGCAGTACTTC. Translated: CASSRGYEQYF. V usage is TRBV28 and J usage is TRBJ2-7; perhaps TRBD1 as D (6 bases). The V end lost 8 bases, the J end lost 4 bases, and 9 bases lay between the germline ends. Germline values: CDR1 MDHEN, CDR2 SYDVKM. CDR3 length: 11 amino acids.

The chain's CDR3 is CASSRKPRGSESTDTQYF. The CDR3 region has the DNA TGCGCCAGCAGCCGAAAGCCCCGTGGTAGCGAGAGCACAGATACGCAGTATTTT. The chain links TRBV4-1 to TRBJ2-3; D might be TRBD2 (5 bases). Trimming removed 4 bases at V and 0 bases at J, with 20 bases between. Germline lookup yields CDR1 MGHRA and CDR2 YSYEKL. The CDR3 length is 18 residues.

This chain uses TRBV30 with TRBJ2-2, with D possibly TRBD2 on 6 matching bases. CDR1 and CDR2 from the germline V gene are GTSNPN and SVGIG (reference sequence). The CDR3 contains 15 residues. The V end lost 3 bases, the J end lost 5 bases, and 16 bases lay between the germline ends. The CDR3 DNA follows: TGTGCCTGGAGAAAACGGACTATAAGTACCGGGGAGCTGTTTTTT. This gives the protein CAWRKRTISTGELFF.

The chain recombines TRBV5-1 with TRBJ2-5; TRBD2 might be the D (6 bases). CDR1 and CDR2 (germline): SGHRS, YFSETQ. The ends were cut back, 4 bases at V and 1 base at J, with 8 bases in the middle. This CDR3 is built from 13 residues. The CDR3 DNA sequence: TGCGCCAGCAGCCCGACTAGCCAAGAGACCCAGTACTTC. Protein: CASSPTSQETQYF.

This rearrangement joins TRBV13 to TRBJ2-5, with D perhaps TRBD1 (7 bases). V shed 5 bases and J shed 2 bases, with 21 bases lying between them. The CDR3 has 17 residues. Looked up from germline, CDR1 is PRHDT and CDR2 is FYEKMQ (reference sequence). The CDR3 bases are TGTGCCAGCAGCCGTTGGGACAGCCGGGGGAGTCAAGAGACCCAGTACTTC. It yields the protein CASSRWDSRGSQETQYF.

The V and J genes are TRBV18 and TRBJ2-7; TRBD1 agrees at 7 bases. In germline, CDR1 is KGHSH, CDR2 LQKENI. The CDR3 is made up of 13 amino acids. V dropped 3 bases and J dropped 3; count of bases not matched to a gene: 2. CDR3 in DNA: TGTGCCAGCTCACCTCCAGGGGGCTACGAGCAGTACTTC. Protein product: CASSPPGGYEQYF.

The rearrangement uses TRBV28 and TRBJ2-5; D is unresolved. Per the germline V gene, CDR1 is MDHEN and CDR2 is SYDVKM. The CDR3 is 14 amino acids. The V end lost 5 bases, the J end lost 5 bases, and 15 bases lay between the germline ends. The CDR3 bases are TGTGCCAGCAGTCCCGAGGCGGCTGGGGAGACCCAGTACTTC. The encoded protein is CASSPEAAGETQYF.